One sample yielded the 6 T cell receptor beta chains listed below, sequenced in a study of vaccination and CD4 T cells after COVID-19 (dated 2022 in TCRdb). This specimen's time point label, per the study, means: late sampling 161 to 241 days after vaccination in a few convalescent patients. The treatment or condition label, read with the paper, signifies: approximately nine-day PBMC culture with coronavirus spike peptide pools or control peptides (ViraFEST assay). Preparation of the library involved PCR. Sequencing was performed on an Illumina iSeq 100. DNA from cultured CD4+ T cells underwent TCR sequencing with the Oncomine TCR Beta short-read assay at the Johns Hopkins FTIC core. TCRdb reran the public reads through fastp at Q25 and MiXCR, keeping productive beta chains. Entries are consolidated by CDR3 protein sequence, retaining the most common genes and DNA. This sample holds some 22,000 distinct CDR3 sequences; 35% were observed only once. Roughly 9% of the sample rests with the top ten.

Their antigens remain unidentified. The material was CD4+ T cells from blood, cultured in vitro, obtained about 7 months after SARS-CoV-2 vaccination. These receptors all come from a human donor who had recovered from COVID-19.

The gene calls are TRBV4-2 and TRBJ1-6, with TRBD1 identical over 8 bases. After removal of 1 base from V and 10 bases from J, the junction contained 3 bases not matched to a gene. CDR3 size: 14 residues. CDR1 is LGHNA and CDR2 is YNFKEQ in the germline V gene. CDR3 loop: CASSQGTGRSPLHF. As DNA, the CDR3 is TGTGCCAGCAGCCAAGGGACAGGGAGGTCACCCCTCCACTTT.

By proportion, this clonotype is medium-sized. The V call is TRBV6-1, the J call TRBJ1-6; 9 bases are a match to TRBD1. The V gene's germline CDR1 is MNHNS and CDR2 SASEGT. The CDR3 is 16 residues long. V dropped 2 bases and J dropped 7; count of bases not matched to a gene: 6. The CDR3 DNA follows: TGTGCCAGCAGTGAATCCATTGGACAGGGGAATTCACCCCTCCACTTT. Protein sequence: CASSESIGQGNSPLHF.

This clonotype was picked up a small number of times. J is TRBJ2-7 and V is TRBV5-4; TRBD2 matches at 7 bases. Germline V CDR1 and CDR2: SGHNT, YYREEE (reference sequence). The CDR3 contains 14 residues. The trim removed 3 bases at V and 0 bases at J, leaving 3 bases unmatched. The DNA of the CDR3 is TGTGCCAGCAGCTCTAGCGGTTACTCCTACGAGCAGTACTTC. This gives the protein CASSSSGYSYEQYF.

This chain uses TRBV5-4 with TRBJ2-5; the match to TRBD1 covers 10 bases. This CDR3 comprises 15 residues. Germline loops: CDR1 SGHNT, CDR2 YYREEE (reference sequence). J gave up 2 bases and V 2 bases, and 3 bases lay outside the gene matches. The CDR3 DNA follows: TGTGCCAGCAGCTTCGACAGGGGGCTACAAGAGACCCAGTACTTC. The encoded protein is CASSFDRGLQETQYF.

This clonotype turned up a few times. This rearrangement joins TRBV7-8 to TRBJ1-1; D perhaps matches TRBD1 (6 bases). V was clipped by 1 base and J by 4 bases, with 10 bases between them. The germline CDR1 and CDR2 sequences are SGHVS and FQNEAQ. The CDR3 consists of 14 residues. The CDR3 DNA follows: TGTGCCAGCAGCTTAGTTGGGGGCGGCACTGAAGCTTTCTTT. Translation: CASSLVGGGTEAFF.

The chain combines TRBV5-4 with TRBJ2-1; D is ambiguous. V lost 0 bases and J lost 5, with 6 bases in between. The germline CDR1 and CDR2 sequences are SGHNT and YYREEE (reference sequence). The CDR3 has 13 residues. The DNA of the CDR3 is TGTGCCAGCAGCTTGGACAGAGACAATGAGCAGTTCTTC. Translated: CASSLDRDNEQFF.